This TCR beta chain was sequenced during a study of cytomegalovirus exposure and HLA in healthy donors. The CDR3 is made up of 15 amino acids. The germline CDR1 and CDR2 sequences are LGHNT and FRNRAP. V lost 2 bases to trimming and J lost 7 bases, with 15 bases between them. The PCR employed 60 Vbeta primers together with 13 Jbeta primers. Only in-frame clones appear in the TCRdb table, and some are missing; sequencing was by immunoSEQ multiplex PCR. The sample consists of about 140,000 clones, around four fifths of them appearing once. The chain employs TRBV12-5 and TRBJ1-5; D is possibly TRBD1 (6 bases). The sample consisted of PBMCs. The receptor comes from a young man in good health. For the CDR3, the DNA is TGTGCTAGTGGTTTGACGCAGGGGAGACGACAGCCCCAGCATTTT. It encodes CASGLTQGRRQPQHF.